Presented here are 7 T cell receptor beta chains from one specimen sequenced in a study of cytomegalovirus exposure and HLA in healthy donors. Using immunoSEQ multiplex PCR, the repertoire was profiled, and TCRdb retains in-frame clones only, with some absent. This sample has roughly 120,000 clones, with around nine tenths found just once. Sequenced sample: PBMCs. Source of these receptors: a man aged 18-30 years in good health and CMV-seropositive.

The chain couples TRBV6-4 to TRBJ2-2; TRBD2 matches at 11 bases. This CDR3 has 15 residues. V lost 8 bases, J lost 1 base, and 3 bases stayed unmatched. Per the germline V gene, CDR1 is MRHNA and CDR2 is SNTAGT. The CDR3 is CASQGLAGNTGELFF. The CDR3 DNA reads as TGTGCCAGCCAAGGACTAGCGGGGAACACCGGGGAGCTGTTTTTT.

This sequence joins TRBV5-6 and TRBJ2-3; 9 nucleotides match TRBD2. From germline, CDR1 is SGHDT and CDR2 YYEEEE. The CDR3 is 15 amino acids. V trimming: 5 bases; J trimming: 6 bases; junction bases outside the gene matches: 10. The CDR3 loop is CASRALAGTPDTQYF. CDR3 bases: TGTGCCAGCAGGGCGCTAGCGGGGACGCCGGATACGCAGTATTTT.

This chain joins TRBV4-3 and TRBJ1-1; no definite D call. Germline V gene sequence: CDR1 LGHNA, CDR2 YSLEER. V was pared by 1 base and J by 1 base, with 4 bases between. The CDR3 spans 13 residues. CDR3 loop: CASSQGRNTEAFF. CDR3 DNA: TGCGCCAGCAGCCAAGGGAGGAACACTGAAGCTTTCTTT.

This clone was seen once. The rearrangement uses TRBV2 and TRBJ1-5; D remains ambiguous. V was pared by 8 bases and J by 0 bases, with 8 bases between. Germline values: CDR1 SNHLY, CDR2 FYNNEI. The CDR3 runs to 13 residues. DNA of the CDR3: TGTGCCAGCTGTTCGGGTAGCAATCAGCCCCAGCATTTT. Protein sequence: CASCSGSNQPQHF.

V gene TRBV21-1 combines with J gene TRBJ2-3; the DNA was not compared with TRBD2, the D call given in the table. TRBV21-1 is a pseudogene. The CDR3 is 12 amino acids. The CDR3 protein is CASILLSDTQYF. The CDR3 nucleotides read TGTGCCAGCATCCTCCTGTCAGATACGCAGTATTTT.

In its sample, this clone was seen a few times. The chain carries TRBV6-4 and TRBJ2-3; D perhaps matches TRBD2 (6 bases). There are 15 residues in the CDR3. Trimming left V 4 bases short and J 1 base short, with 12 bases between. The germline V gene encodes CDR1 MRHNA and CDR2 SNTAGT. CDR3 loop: CASSGGGGGTDTQYF. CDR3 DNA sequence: TGTGCCAGCAGTGGCGGCGGCGGGGGCACAGATACGCAGTATTTT.

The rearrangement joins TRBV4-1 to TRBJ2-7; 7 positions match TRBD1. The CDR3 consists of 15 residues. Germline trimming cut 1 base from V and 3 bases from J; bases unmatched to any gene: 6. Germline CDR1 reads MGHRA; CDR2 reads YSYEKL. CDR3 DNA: TGCGCCAGCAGCCAAGTTCAGGCAGGGGGCTACGAGCAGTACTTC. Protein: CASSQVQAGGYEQYF.